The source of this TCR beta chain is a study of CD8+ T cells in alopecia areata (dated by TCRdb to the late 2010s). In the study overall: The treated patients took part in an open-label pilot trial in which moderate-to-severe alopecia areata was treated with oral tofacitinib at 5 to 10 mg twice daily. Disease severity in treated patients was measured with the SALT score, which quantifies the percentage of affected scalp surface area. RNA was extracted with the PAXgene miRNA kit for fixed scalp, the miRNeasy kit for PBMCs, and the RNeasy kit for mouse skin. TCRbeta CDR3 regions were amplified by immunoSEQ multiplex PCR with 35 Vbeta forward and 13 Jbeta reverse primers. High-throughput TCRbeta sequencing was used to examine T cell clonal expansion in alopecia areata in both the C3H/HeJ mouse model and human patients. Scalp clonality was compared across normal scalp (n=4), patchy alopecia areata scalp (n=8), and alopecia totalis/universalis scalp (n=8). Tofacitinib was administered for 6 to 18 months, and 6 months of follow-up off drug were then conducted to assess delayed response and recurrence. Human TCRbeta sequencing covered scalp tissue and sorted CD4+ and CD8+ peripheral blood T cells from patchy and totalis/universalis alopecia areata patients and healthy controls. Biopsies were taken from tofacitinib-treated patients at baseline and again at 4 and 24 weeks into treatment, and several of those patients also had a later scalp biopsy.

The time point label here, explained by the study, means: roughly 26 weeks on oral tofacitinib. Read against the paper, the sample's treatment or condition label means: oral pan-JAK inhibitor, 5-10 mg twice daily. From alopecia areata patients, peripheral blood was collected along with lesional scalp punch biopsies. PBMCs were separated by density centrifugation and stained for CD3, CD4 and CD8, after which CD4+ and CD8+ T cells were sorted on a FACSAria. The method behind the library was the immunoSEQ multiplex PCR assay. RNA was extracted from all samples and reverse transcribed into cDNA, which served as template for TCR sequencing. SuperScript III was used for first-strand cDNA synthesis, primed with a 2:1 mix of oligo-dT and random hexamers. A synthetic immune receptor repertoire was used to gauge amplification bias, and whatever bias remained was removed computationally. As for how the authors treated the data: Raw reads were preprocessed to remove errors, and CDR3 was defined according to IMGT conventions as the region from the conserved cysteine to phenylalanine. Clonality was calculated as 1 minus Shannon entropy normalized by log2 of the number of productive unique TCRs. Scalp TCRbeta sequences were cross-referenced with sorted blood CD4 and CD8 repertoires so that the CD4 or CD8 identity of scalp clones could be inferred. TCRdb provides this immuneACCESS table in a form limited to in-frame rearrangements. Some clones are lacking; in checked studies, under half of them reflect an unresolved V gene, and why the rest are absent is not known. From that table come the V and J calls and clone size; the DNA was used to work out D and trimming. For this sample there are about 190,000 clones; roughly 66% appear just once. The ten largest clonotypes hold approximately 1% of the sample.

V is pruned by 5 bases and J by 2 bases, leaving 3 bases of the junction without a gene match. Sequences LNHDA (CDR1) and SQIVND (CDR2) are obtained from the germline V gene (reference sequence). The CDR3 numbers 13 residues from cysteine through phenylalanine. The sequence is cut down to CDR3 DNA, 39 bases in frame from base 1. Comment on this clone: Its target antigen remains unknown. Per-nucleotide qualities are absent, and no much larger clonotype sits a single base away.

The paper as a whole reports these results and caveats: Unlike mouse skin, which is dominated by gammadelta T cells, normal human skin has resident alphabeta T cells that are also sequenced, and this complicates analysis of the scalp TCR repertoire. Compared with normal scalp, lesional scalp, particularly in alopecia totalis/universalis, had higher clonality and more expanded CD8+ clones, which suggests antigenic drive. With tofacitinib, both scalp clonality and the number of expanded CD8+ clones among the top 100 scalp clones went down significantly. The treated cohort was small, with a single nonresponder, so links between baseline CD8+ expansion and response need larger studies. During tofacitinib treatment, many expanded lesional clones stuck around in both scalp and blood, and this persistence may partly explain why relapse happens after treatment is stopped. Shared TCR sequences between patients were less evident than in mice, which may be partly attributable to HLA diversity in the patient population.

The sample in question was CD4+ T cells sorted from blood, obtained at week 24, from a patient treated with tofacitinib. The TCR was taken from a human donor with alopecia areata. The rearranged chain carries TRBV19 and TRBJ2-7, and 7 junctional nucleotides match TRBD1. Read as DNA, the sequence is TGTGCCAGTAGTTTCGGGACAGCCTACGAGCAGTACTTC. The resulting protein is CASSFGTAYEQYF.